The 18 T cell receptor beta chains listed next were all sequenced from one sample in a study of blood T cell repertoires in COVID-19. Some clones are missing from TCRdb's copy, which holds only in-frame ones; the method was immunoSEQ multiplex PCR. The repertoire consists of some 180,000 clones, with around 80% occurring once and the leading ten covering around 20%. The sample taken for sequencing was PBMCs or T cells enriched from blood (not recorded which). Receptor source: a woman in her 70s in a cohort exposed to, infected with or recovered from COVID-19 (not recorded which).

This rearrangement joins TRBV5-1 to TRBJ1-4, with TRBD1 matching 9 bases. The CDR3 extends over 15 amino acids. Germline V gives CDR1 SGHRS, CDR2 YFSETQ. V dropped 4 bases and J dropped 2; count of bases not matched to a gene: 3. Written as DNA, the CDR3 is TGCGCCAGCAGCCTCGGGACAGGGACTAATGAAAAACTGTTTTTT. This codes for CASSLGTGTNEKLFF.

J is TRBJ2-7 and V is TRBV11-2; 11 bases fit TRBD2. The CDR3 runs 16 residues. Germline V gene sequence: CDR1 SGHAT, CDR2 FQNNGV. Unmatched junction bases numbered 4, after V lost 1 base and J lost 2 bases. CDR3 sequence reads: CASSLGLAGLTYEQYF. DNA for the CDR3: TGTGCCAGCAGCTTAGGACTAGCGGGATTAACCTACGAGCAGTACTTC. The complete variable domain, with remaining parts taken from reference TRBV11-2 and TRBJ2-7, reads EAGVAQSPRYKIIEKRQSVAFWCNPISGHATLYWYQQILGQGPKLLIQFQNNGVVDDSQLPKDRFSAERLKGVDSTLKIQPAKLEDSAVYLCASSLGLAGLTYEQYFGPGTRLTVT.

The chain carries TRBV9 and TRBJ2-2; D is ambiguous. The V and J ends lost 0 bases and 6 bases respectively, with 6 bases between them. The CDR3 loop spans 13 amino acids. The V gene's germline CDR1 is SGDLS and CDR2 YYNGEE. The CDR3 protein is CASSVETAGELFF. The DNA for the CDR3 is TGTGCCAGCAGCGTAGAAACAGCCGGGGAGCTGTTTTTT.

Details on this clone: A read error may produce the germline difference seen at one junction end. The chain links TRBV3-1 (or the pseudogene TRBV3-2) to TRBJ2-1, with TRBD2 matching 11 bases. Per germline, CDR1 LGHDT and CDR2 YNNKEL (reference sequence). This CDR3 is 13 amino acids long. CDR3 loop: CASSQEGGLAAIF. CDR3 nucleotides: TGTGCCAGCAGCCAAGAAGGGGGACTAGCGGCAATCTTC.

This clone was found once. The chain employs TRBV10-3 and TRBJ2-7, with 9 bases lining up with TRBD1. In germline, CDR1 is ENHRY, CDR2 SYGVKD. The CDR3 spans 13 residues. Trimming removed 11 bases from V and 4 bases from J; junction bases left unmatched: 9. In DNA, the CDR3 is TGTGCCGTTGAACAGGGGGCCGGGTACGAGCAGTACTTC. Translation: CAVEQGAGYEQYF.

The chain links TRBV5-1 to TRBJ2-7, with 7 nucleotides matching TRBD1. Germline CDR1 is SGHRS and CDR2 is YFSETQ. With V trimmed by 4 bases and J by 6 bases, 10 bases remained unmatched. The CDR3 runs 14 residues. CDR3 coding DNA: TGCGCCAGCAGCCCTTCCTCCGGGACAGTCGAGCAGTACTTC. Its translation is CASSPSSGTVEQYF.

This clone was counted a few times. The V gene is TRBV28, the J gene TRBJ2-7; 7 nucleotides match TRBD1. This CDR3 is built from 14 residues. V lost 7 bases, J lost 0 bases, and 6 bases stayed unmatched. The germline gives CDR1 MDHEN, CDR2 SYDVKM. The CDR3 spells CASKRAGGSYEQYF. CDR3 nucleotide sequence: TGTGCCAGCAAGAGGGCAGGGGGCTCCTACGAGCAGTACTTC.

CDR3 nucleotides: TGTGCCAGCAGCTCCGACAGGAACACTGAAGCTTTCTTT. Translation gives CASSSDRNTEAFF. The rearrangement joins TRBV7-8 to TRBJ1-1, with D possibly TRBD1 on 5 matching bases. The CDR3 length is 13 residues. Looked up from germline, CDR1 is SGHVS and CDR2 is FQNEAQ. The V gene lost 4 bases and the J gene lost 1 base, with 7 bases spanning the gap.

CDR3 sequence (DNA): TGTGCCAGCAGTCTGGCGGGAGTAACGTACAATGAGCAGTTCTTC. This gives the protein CASSLAGVTYNEQFF. The genes are TRBV9 and TRBJ2-1; TRBD2 aligns across 7 bases. The V and J ends lost 5 bases and 4 bases, in that order; junction bases with no gene match: 9. The V gene's germline CDR1 is SGDLS and CDR2 YYNGEE. The CDR3 totals 15 residues.

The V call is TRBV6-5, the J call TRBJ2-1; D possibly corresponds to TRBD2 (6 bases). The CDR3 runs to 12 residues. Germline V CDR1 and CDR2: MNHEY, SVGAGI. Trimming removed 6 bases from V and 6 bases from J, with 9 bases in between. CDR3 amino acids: CASSVTSNEQFF. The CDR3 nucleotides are TGTGCCAGCAGCGTGACTAGCAATGAGCAGTTCTTC.

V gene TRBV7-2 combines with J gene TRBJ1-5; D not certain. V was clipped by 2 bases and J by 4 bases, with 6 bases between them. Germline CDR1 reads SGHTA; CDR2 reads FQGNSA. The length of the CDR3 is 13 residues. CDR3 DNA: TGTGCCAGCAGCTTATGGGCTAATCAGCCCCAGCATTTT. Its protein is CASSLWANQPQHF.

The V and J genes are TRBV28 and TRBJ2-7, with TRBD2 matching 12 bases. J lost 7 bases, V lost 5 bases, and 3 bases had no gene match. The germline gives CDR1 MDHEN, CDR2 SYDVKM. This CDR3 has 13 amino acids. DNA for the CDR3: TGTGCCAGCAGTACTGGGACTAGCGGGGAGCAGTACTTC. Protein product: CASSTGTSGEQYF.

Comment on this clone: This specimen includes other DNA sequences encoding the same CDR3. In DNA, the CDR3 is TGTGCCAGCAGCTCCACGAGACTAGCGGGAGGGGATGAGCAGTTCTTC. As protein: CASSSTRLAGGDEQFF. The chain employs TRBV7-8 and TRBJ2-1, with TRBD2 identical over 14 bases. Trimming at V came to 4 bases and at J to 8 bases, leaving 7 bases not matched to a gene. The CDR3 extends over 16 amino acids. Germline V gene data show CDR1 as SGHVS and CDR2 as FQNEAQ.

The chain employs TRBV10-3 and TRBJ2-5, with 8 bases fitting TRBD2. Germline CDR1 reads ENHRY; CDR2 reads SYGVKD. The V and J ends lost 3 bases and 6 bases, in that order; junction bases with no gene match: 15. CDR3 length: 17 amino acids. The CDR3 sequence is CAISEYRQAGDMKTQYF. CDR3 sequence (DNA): TGTGCCATCAGTGAATACCGACAAGCGGGAGATATGAAGACCCAGTACTTC.

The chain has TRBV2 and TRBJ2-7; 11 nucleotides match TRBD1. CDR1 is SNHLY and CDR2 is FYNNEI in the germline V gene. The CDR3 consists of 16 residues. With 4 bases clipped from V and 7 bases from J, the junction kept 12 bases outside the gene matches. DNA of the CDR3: TGTGCCAGCAGTGCGCGGACAGGGGGCGCGATAATGGAGCAGTACTTC. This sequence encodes CASSARTGGAIMEQYF.

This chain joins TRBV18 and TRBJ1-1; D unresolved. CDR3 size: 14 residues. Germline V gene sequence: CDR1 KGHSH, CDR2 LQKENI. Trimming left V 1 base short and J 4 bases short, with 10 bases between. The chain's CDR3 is CASSPQVEFTEAFF. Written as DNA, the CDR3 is TGTGCCAGCTCACCACAGGTGGAGTTCACTGAAGCTTTCTTT.

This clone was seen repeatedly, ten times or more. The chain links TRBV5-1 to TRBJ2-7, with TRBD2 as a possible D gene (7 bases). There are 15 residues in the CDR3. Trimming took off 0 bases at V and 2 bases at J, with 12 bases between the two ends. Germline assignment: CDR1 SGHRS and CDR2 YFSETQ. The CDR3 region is CASSLAIGGPYEQYF. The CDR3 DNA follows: TGCGCCAGCAGCTTGGCCATCGGGGGGCCCTACGAGCAGTACTTC.

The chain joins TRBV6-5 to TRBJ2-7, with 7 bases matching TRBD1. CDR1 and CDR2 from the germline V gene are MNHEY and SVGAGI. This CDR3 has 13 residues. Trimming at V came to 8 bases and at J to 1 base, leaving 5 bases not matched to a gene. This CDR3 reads CASDRDRSYEQYF. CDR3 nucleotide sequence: TGTGCCAGCGACCGGGACAGATCCTACGAGCAGTACTTC.